A selection of T cell receptor beta chains follows, all from one sample in a study of blood T cell repertoires in COVID-19. Libraries were prepared by immunoSEQ multiplex PCR; TCRdb keeps only in-frame clonotypes and omits some of them. The table records some 320,000 clones, approximately 89% of them present only once. The sample comprised PBMCs or T cells enriched from blood (not recorded which). These TCRs come from a woman between 45 and 60 years old who had been exposed to COVID-19. The conserved cysteine and the conserved F or W are not part of the CDR3 here.

CDR3 protein	V gene	J gene
ASSARTGLTYGYT	TRBV19	TRBJ1-2
ASSLGTGRNEKLF	TRBV5-6	TRBJ1-4
ASSRSSGGNSYEQY	TRBV7-2	TRBJ2-7
ASSYLAGHPYEQY	TRBV6-5	TRBJ2-7
ASSPDTNRGSRGYT	TRBV27	TRBJ1-2
ASSQEGAQGTREKLF	TRBV3-1/TRBV3-2	TRBJ1-4
ASRIAVGGEQF	TRBV19	TRBJ2-1
AWSGGGSNRVQY	TRBV30	TRBJ2-7
ASRARGTSEANYGYT	TRBV19	TRBJ1-2
AISAGGYEQY	TRBV10-3	TRBJ2-7
ASRTSGGGEQF	TRBV12-3/TRBV12-4	TRBJ2-1
SASKPGYRNTEAF	TRBV20-1	TRBJ1-1
ASSQNPGIGGDTQY	TRBV4-1	TRBJ2-3
ATGHRNQETQY	TRBV24-1	TRBJ2-5
ASSLEGLRGTEAF	TRBV11-2	TRBJ1-1
SAPDRTEQF	TRBV20-1	TRBJ2-1
ASSSLSYNSPLH	TRBV27	TRBJ1-6
ASSPLYEAF	TRBV7-9	TRBJ1-1
ASSMATGGAYGYT	TRBV19	TRBJ1-2
ASSLGGRDQPQH	TRBV4-1	TRBJ1-5
ASSQRNSYEQY	TRBV7-9	TRBJ2-7
ASSYRDSDQPQH	TRBV27	TRBJ1-5
ASSQVWATGNGYT	TRBV3-1/TRBV3-2	TRBJ1-2
ASSHRDRSYTEAF	TRBV28	TRBJ1-1
ARSGRGQGWDEQY	TRBV7-5	TRBJ2-7
ASSEEVSRGFFQPQH	TRBV6-1	TRBJ1-5
ASSIAGRVRDIQY	TRBV19	TRBJ2-4
ASSETSGGLADTQY	TRBV19	TRBJ2-3
ARAGGQVPSTTGELF	TRBV7-2	TRBJ2-2
ASSQDRGGGGSPLH	TRBV4-2	TRBJ1-6
ASSRGWGDSASNEQF	TRBV5-4	TRBJ2-1
ASIPDRARYNEQF	TRBV5-4	TRBJ2-1
ASSVAGFQF	TRBV28	TRBJ2-1
ASSPRQGTEAF	TRBV13	TRBJ1-1
ASSPTSSGNYYEQY	TRBV3-1/TRBV3-2	TRBJ2-7
ASSSTGGVYNEQF	TRBV27	TRBJ2-1
ASSHLPPGVVWGYT	TRBV7-9	TRBJ1-2
ASSRDRANSPLH	TRBV7-2	TRBJ1-6
ASSQGHGTDTQY	TRBV7-9	TRBJ2-3